This T cell receptor (gamma chain) appears in the sequencing data of a study of Vδ1+ human thymocytes. Study observations and caveats: Unexpected Vdelta2 sequences could cause misinterpretation of bulk repertoire data. Thymic TRG and TRD repertoires appeared highly polyclonal, with Gaussian CDR3 length distributions. Many TRG clonotypes were shared between donors; TRD repertoires were essentially private. Despite high sort purity, roughly a fifth of thymic T cell receptor delta sequences were Vdelta2.

Per germline, CDR1 GITISATS and CDR2 ISYDGTV (reference sequence). The ends lost 2 bases at V and 6 bases at J; junction bases unmatched: 4. The CDR3 runs to 16 residues. Alphabeta T cells were depleted, then CD3+ Vdelta1+ Vdelta2- thymocytes were FACS-sorted. This clone was seen only a few times. Antigen unknown. The template was reverse-transcribed extracted RNA. Multiplex PCR used pooled V-gene forward primers and a constant-region reverse primer to amplify CDR3s. TCRdb repeated clone calling on the multiplex PCR reads with CATT. The sample contains about 22,000 gamma-chain clones, roughly 15% of which appear only once.

This receptor was identified in a child under two years old who had congenital heart surgery. Sequenced material: Vdelta1+ gamma-delta thymocytes from the thymus. The subset denotes: FACS-sorted CD3+ TCRalphabeta- TCRVdelta1+ TCRVdelta2- thymocytes. The J gene is TRGJP, the V gene TRGV9. The CDR3 region has the DNA TGTGCCTTGTGGGAGGAGGCAGAGTTGGGCAAAAAAATCAAGGTATTT. Protein sequence: CALWEEAELGKKIKVF.